This TCR beta chain was identified during a study of CD8 T cells in Susac syndrome. The RNA input was about 0.45 to 1 ug, and it was reverse transcribed with random hexamers. An immunoSEQ multiplex PCR amplified TCR beta CDR3 over 54 Vbeta and 13 Jbeta. TCRdb re-analysed the immunoSEQ multiplex PCR reads in MiXCR, keeping a single row per CDR3 protein. Of roughly 140,000 distinct CDR3 sequences listed, over 85% are singletons. V shed 6 bases and J shed 5 bases, with 14 bases lying between them. CDR3 length: 13 residues. CDR1 MNHEY and CDR2 SVGAGI come from the germline V gene. This sequence joins TRBV6-5 and TRBJ2-7; D may be TRBD2 (5 bases). Material: CD8+ T cells from PBMCs. This receptor was taken from a human donor in good health. Here the CDR3 DNA reads TGTGCCAGCAGCCTATCGGGGATCGACGAGCAGTACTTC. Translating it yields CASSLSGIDEQYF.